Below, 21 T cell receptor beta chains from the same sample are listed, as sequenced in a study of identical twins (dated by TCRdb to 2016 to 2018). The protocol used for the library was 5' RACE. Sequencing was carried out with an Illumina HiSeq 2000. Using fastp trimming at Q25 and MiXCR clonotype assembly, TCRdb reanalyzed the public sequencing data and kept in-frame beta chains. Under each unique CDR3 protein, matching rows form one entry showing the most common genes and DNA. The sample contains 1.5 million to 2 million distinct CDR3 sequences, about 31% of them found a single time. The top ten clonotypes cover around 0.3% of the sample. The sample comprised cord blood. Source of these receptors: a newborn girl in good health.

With regard to this clonotype: This may be a read error, as it is one base from a much larger clone. This chain uses TRBV29-1 with TRBJ2-1; D is undetermined. CDR1 and CDR2 (germline): SQVTM, ANQGSEA. The CDR3 runs 14 residues. The CDR3 bases are TGCAGCGTTGTTAGGGATTACTCCTACGATGAGCAGTTCTTC. Its protein product is CSVVRDYSYDEQFF.

The rearrangement joins TRBV20-1 to TRBJ1-6; D ambiguous. V was trimmed by 1 base and J by 7 bases, leaving 11 bases between them. Germline lookup yields CDR1 DFQATT and CDR2 SNEGSKA (reference sequence). This CDR3 comprises 14 residues. CDR3 region: CSARVPAWNSPLHF. The CDR3 bases are TGCAGTGCTAGAGTCCCGGCTTGGAATTCACCCCTCCACTTT.

This clonotype was detected a few times. This chain connects TRBV12-3 or TRBV12-4 to TRBJ2-3; the match to TRBD2 covers 10 bases. This CDR3 region has 15 residues. V shed 6 bases and J 2 bases; nucleotides not matched to a gene: 5. The CDR3 coding sequence is TGTGCCAGCAGCACTAGCGGGGCGCCCACAGATACGCAGTATTTT. The encoded protein is CASSTSGAPTDTQYF.

This clonotype was detected only a few times. V usage is TRBV18 and J usage is TRBJ2-1, with TRBD2 as a possible D gene (6 bases). Trimming removed 3 bases from V and 10 bases from J, with 16 bases in between. Germline V CDR1 and CDR2: KGHSH, LQKENI. The CDR3 sequence is 14 residues long. CDR3 residues: CASSPPTSPGEQFF. The CDR3 DNA is TGTGCCAGCTCACCGCCTACTAGCCCGGGGGAGCAGTTCTTC.

Many counts were recorded for this clonotype. This chain joins TRBV20-1 and TRBJ2-7, with 9 bases aligning to TRBD2. Germline trimming cut 3 bases from V and 3 bases from J; bases unmatched to any gene: 0. This CDR3 is 12 amino acids long. Germline V lookup: CDR1 DFQATT, CDR2 SNEGSKA (reference sequence). The CDR3 sequence is CSARTSGYEQYF. CDR3 bases: TGCAGTGCTAGGACTAGCGGCTACGAGCAGTACTTC.

V and J are TRBV20-1 and TRBJ1-2; 8 bases are a match to TRBD1. Unmatched junction bases numbered 13, after V lost 3 bases and J lost 1 base. This CDR3 spans 17 amino acids. The germline V gene encodes CDR1 DFQATT and CDR2 SNEGSKA (reference sequence). CDR3 sequence reads: CSAREGGTGRNNYGYTF. DNA of the CDR3: TGCAGTGCTAGGGAGGGGGGGACAGGTCGAAATAACTATGGCTACACCTTC.

The V and J genes are TRBV20-1 and TRBJ1-5, with D possibly TRBD1 on 6 matching bases. Trimming stripped 6 bases from V and 1 base from J, with 10 bases between. Germline V CDR1 and CDR2: DFQATT, SNEGSKA (reference sequence). The CDR3 is 13 amino acids. This CDR3 reads CSAPQGSNQPQHF. In DNA, the CDR3 is TGCAGTGCACCTCAGGGGAGCAATCAGCCCCAGCATTTT.

This clonotype has more than one count but fewer than ten. The chain has TRBV7-9 and TRBJ1-4; D unclear. This CDR3 is built from 17 residues. V lost 0 bases and J lost 3, with 14 bases in between. Germline V gives CDR1 SEHNR, CDR2 FQNEAQ (reference sequence). The CDR3 protein is CASSLAGPPLANEKLFF. DNA of the CDR3: TGTGCCAGCAGCTTAGCAGGGCCGCCCTTGGCTAATGAAAAACTGTTTTTT.

This chain connects TRBV5-1 to TRBJ2-7; a weak D match, TRBD1 (6 bases). The V end was cut by 4 bases, the J end by 2 bases, with 13 bases between. Germline assignment: CDR1 SGHRS and CDR2 YFSETQ. This CDR3 region has 14 residues. The CDR3 reads CASSPGHLAYEQYF. The CDR3 nucleotides are TGCGCCAGCAGCCCGGGACACCTTGCCTACGAGCAGTACTTC. The full variable domain, rest sourced from reference TRBV5-1 and TRBJ2-7, is KAGVTQTPRYLIKTRGQQVTLSCSPISGHRSVSWYQQTPGQGLQFLFEYFSETQRNKGNFPGRFSGRQFSNSRSEMNVSTLELGDSALYLCASSPGHLAYEQYFGPGTRLTVT.

The genes are TRBV7-9 and TRBJ2-2; unclear D gene. V was shortened by 7 bases and J by 1 base, with 16 bases between the two germline ends. The germline gives CDR1 SEHNR, CDR2 FQNEAQ (reference sequence). This CDR3 is built from 16 residues. CDR3 DNA sequence: TGTGCCAGCACTTACGTCCGGGTCCAGAACACCGGGGAGCTGTTTTTT. Its translation: CASTYVRVQNTGELFF.

This clonotype was counted a few times. The chain has TRBV10-3 and TRBJ1-2, with 7 bases lining up with TRBD1. Germline V gene sequence: CDR1 ENHRY, CDR2 SYGVKD. V was pared by 5 bases and J by 5 bases, with 2 bases of the junction left unmatched. The CDR3 is 12 residues long. The DNA for the CDR3 is TGTGCCATCAGTTCAGGGGGATATGGCTACACCTTC. It is translated as CAISSGGYGYTF.

The chain couples TRBV30 to TRBJ2-1, with unresolved D. The closer fit of TRBJ2-7 to the DNA end suggests the J call may be wrong. The germline CDR1 and CDR2 sequences are GTSNPN and SVGIG (reference sequence). The CDR3 sequence is 15 residues long. The CDR3 region has the DNA TGTGCCTGGAGTGTAACTCCGAGCTCCTACAATGAGCAGTACTTC. It specifies CAWSVTPSSYNEQYF.

The sample holds a few counts of this clonotype. V and J are TRBV30 and TRBJ1-5; D not certain. The germline CDR1 and CDR2 sequences are GTSNPN and SVGIG (reference sequence). Trimming stripped 3 bases from V and 2 bases from J, with 11 bases between. This CDR3 region has 14 residues. This CDR3 reads CAWSQGPGNQPQHF. CDR3 nucleotides: TGTGCCTGGAGCCAAGGGCCGGGCAATCAGCCCCAGCATTTT.

This clonotype has at least ten counts. This sequence joins TRBV10-3 and TRBJ2-7, with D perhaps TRBD1 (5 bases). With 0 bases removed from V and 6 bases from J, the gap between germline ends came to 12 bases. The CDR3 is made up of 14 amino acids. Germline CDR1 is ENHRY and CDR2 is SYGVKD. CDR3: CAISESSNRGEQYF. CDR3 DNA sequence: TGTGCCATCAGTGAGTCGAGTAATAGGGGCGAGCAGTACTTC.

This clonotype was detected only a few times. CDR3 protein: CSVGFMVLAGNKYEQYF. CDR3 nucleotides: TGCAGCGTTGGGTTCATGGTACTAGCGGGGAACAAGTACGAGCAGTACTTC. The chain has TRBV29-1 and TRBJ2-7; TRBD2 matches 10 bases. Germline values: CDR1 SQVTM, CDR2 ANQGSEA. The ends lost 4 bases at V and 4 bases at J; junction bases unmatched: 16. The CDR3 totals 17 residues.

At least ten counts were recorded for this clonotype. The chain joins TRBV6-2 or TRBV6-3 to TRBJ2-3; D gene uncertain. CDR1 is MNHEY, CDR2 SVGEGT, per germline. The CDR3 consists of 12 residues. V lost 6 bases and J 7 bases, leaving 11 bases between the germline ends. CDR3 loop: CASRQDGYTQYF. The CDR3 nucleotides read TGTGCCAGCAGACAAGACGGGTATACGCAGTATTTT.

This sequence joins TRBV13 and TRBJ2-1; a weak D match, TRBD1 (6 bases). The J call may be mistaken, given a closer DNA end match to TRBJ2-7. There are 17 residues in the CDR3. Germline assignment: CDR1 PRHDT and CDR2 FYEKMQ (reference sequence). The CDR3 DNA is TGTGCCAGCAGCTTAGCCCTCTCAGGGGTTCTCTACAATGAGCAGTACTTC. This encodes CASSLALSGVLYNEQYF.

The chain couples TRBV5-1 to TRBJ2-5; possibly TRBD1 for D (6 bases). This CDR3 is 15 amino acids long. The germline V gene has CDR1 SGHRS and CDR2 YFSETQ. Trimming removed 4 bases from V and 7 bases from J, with 20 bases in between. This CDR3 reads CASSETGQPRGTQYF. DNA for the CDR3: TGCGCCAGCAGCGAGACAGGACAGCCCCGTGGGACCCAGTACTTC.

The J gene is TRBJ1-1, the V gene TRBV2; 8 nucleotides agree with TRBD1. V lost 9 bases to trimming and J lost 0 bases; unmatched junction nucleotides: 3. Germline V gene data show CDR1 as SNHLY and CDR2 as FYNNEI. The CDR3 totals 13 residues. The CDR3 DNA reads as TGTGCCAGGATGACAGGGGTGAACACTGAAGCTTTCTTT. It specifies CARMTGVNTEAFF. The whole variable domain, filled in from reference TRBV2 and TRBJ1-1, reads EPEVTQTPSHQVTQMGQEVILRCVPISNHLYFYWYRQILGQKVEFLVSFYNNEISEKSEIFDDQFSVERPDGSNFTLKIRSTKLEDSAMYFCARMTGVNTEAFFGQGTRLTVV.

This clonotype was seen only a few times. This chain links TRBV6-5 with TRBJ2-7; unclear D gene. Trimming stripped 5 bases from V and 2 bases from J, with 10 bases between. The CDR3 contains 13 residues. Germline V gene sequence: CDR1 MNHEY, CDR2 SVGAGI. The DNA for the CDR3 is TGTGCCAGCAGTCAGCACGGCGCCTACGAGCAGTACTTC. Translated: CASSQHGAYEQYF.

The V call is TRBV7-9, the J call TRBJ2-4; 13 bases map to TRBD2. Matching the DNA end better, TRBJ2-5 makes the J call doubtful. Germline V CDR1 and CDR2: SEHNR, FQNEAQ (reference sequence). The length of the CDR3 is 16 residues. The CDR3 bases are TGTGCCAGCAGCGCGGGACTAGCGGGACCCCAAGAGACCCAGTACTTC. This encodes CASSAGLAGPQETQYF.